There are many counts of the clone carrying this T cell receptor beta chain. As yet, its antigen is unknown. This sample is drawn from a study of T-cell reconstitution after alpha-beta-depleted transplantation in children. The library targeted TCRbeta and was prepared with unique molecular identifiers. Each CDR3 protein gets one entry after TCRdb re-called the PCR reads with MiXCR. This sample has hundreds of thousands of distinct CDR3 sequences, with 9.5% to 13% found just once. Study-wide results and limits: Surviving recipient T cells and thymic progenitors underlay high day-60 TCRbeta diversity in some patients. As was reported, about two months after transplant, alpha-beta T cells came from several hundred expanded graft clones. One year after transplant, T-cell counts and diversity came mostly from newly produced T cells.

Germline assignment: CDR1 KGHSH and CDR2 LQKENI. The CDR3 length is 17 residues. Losses at the gene ends were 3 bases for V and 8 bases for J; bases not matched to a gene: 11. This chain links TRBV18 with TRBJ2-1; 12 nucleotides match TRBD2. The source of this sequence is a male patient under 10 years old who had a stem cell transplant for chronic granulomatous disease, so the T cells may come from the graft donor. Source: peripheral blood, taken 180 days after TCRalphabeta/CD19-depleted stem cell transplant. Written as DNA, the CDR3 is TGTGCCAGCTCACCTCGACTAGCGGGAGCGACTACTGATGAGCAGTTCTTC. Translation gives CASSPRLAGATTDEQFF. The full variable domain, in which reference TRBV18 and TRBJ2-1 provide the parts outside the CDR3, is NAGVMQNPRHLVRRRGQEARLRCSPMKGHSHVYWYRQLPEEGLKFMVYLQKENIIDESGMPKERFSAEFPKEGPSILRIQQVVRGDSAAYFCASSPRLAGATTDEQFFGPGTRLTVL.